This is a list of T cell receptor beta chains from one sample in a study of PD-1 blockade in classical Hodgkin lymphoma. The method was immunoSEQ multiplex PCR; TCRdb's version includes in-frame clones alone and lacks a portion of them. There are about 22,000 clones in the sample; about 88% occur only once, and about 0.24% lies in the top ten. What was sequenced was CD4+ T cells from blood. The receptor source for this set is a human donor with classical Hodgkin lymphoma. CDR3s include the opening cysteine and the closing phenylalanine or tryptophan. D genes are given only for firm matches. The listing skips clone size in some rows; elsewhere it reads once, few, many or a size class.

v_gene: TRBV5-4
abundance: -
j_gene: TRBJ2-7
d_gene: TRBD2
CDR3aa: CASSSSGGSYEQYF
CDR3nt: TGTGCCAGCAGCAGTAGCGGGGGCTCCTACGAGCAGTACTTC

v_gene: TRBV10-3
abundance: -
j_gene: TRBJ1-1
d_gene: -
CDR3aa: CAITPQGLNTEAFF
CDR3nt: TGTGCCATCACCCCGCAGGGACTAAACACTGAAGCTTTCTTT

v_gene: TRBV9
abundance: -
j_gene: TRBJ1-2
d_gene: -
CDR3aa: CASSVEGAVNYGYTF
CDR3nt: TGTGCCAGCAGCGTAGAGGGAGCGGTTAACTATGGCTACACCTTC

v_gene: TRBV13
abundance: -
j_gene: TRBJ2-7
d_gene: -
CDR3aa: CASSRGVSSYEQYF
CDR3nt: TGTGCCAGCAGTAGGGGGGTTTCCTCCTACGAGCAGTACTTC

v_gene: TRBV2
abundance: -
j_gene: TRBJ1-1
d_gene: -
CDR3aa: CASSMVNTEAFF
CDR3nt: TGTGCCAGCAGTATGGTGAACACTGAAGCTTTCTTT

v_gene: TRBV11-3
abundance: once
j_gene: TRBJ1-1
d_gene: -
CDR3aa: CASSLGGASGTEAFF
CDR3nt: TGTGCCAGCAGCTTAGGTGGGGCGTCGGGCACTGAAGCTTTCTTT

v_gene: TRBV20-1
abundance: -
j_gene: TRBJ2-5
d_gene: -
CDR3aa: CSAGRETQYF
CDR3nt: TGCAGCGCCGGGCGAGAGACCCAGTACTTC

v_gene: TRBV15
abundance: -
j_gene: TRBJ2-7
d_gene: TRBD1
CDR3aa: CATSRQTGITYEQYF
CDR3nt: TGTGCCACCAGCAGACAGACAGGGATAACCTACGAGCAGTACTTC

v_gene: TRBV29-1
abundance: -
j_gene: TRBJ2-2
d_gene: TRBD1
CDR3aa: CSTGTQGTGELFF
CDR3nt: TGCAGCACTGGGACACAGGGGACCGGGGAGCTGTTTTTT

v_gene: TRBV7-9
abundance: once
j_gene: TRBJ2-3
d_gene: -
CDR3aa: CASTLTPTVAQYF
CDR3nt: TGTGCCAGCACCCTAACCCCCACAGTTGCGCAGTATTTT

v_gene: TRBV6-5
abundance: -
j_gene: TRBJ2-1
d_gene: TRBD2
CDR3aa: CASRISGSNEQFF
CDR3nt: TGTGCCAGCAGGATTAGCGGGAGCAATGAGCAGTTCTTC

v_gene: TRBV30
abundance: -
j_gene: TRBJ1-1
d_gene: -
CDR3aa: CAWSVSRTEAFF
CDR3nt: TGTGCCTGGAGTGTAAGCAGGACGGAAGCTTTCTTT

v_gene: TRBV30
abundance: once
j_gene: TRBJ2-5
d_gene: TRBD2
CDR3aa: CAWSVSPWIAGTLEPEETQYF
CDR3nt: TGTGCCTGGAGTGTATCCCCTTGGATAGCGGGGACGCTGGAGCCAGAAGAGACCCAGTACTTC

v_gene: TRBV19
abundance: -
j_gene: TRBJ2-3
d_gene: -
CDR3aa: CASKVEDYTDTQYF
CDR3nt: TGTGCCAGTAAGGTAGAGGACTACACAGATACGCAGTATTTT

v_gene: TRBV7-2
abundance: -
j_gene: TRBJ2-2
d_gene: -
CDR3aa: CASSLGTGVTGELFF
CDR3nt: TGTGCCAGCAGCTTAGGAACAGGTGTCACCGGGGAGCTGTTTTTT

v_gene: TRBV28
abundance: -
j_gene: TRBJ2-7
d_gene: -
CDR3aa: CASSPLTLIGSTGEQYF
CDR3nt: TGTGCCAGCAGCCCATTAACGTTGATCGGGTCGACGGGCGAGCAGTACTTC

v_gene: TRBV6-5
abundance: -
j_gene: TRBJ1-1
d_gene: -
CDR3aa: CASSYPGGTEAFF
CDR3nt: TGTGCCAGCAGTTACCCGGGGGGCACTGAAGCTTTCTTT

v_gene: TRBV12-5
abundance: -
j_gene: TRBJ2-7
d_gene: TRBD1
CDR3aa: CASGLATGGDEQYF
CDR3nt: TGTGCTAGTGGTTTGGCTACAGGGGGCGACGAGCAGTACTTC

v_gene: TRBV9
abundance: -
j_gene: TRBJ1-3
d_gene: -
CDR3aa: CASSAKGGSGNTIYF
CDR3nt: TGTGCCAGCAGCGCGAAGGGGGGCTCTGGAAACACCATATATTTT

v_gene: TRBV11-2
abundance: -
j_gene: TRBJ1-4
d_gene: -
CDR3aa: CASSLVGAPNEKLFF
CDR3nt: TGTGCCAGCAGCTTAGTTGGGGCGCCTAATGAAAAACTGTTTTTT

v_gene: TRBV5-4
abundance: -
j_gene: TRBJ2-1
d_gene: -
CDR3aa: CASSPEVATREQFF
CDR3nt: TGTGCCAGCAGCCCGGAGGTGGCTACGCGAGAGCAGTTCTTC

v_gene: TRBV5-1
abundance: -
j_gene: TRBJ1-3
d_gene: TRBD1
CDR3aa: CASSSTGGVGNTIYF
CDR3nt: TGCGCCAGCAGCTCGACAGGGGGCGTTGGAAACACCATATATTTT

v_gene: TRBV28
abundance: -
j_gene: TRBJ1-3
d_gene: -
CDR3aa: CASSRSGGSGGNTIYF
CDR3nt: TGTGCCAGCAGTAGGAGCGGGGGGTCTGGAGGAAACACCATATATTTT

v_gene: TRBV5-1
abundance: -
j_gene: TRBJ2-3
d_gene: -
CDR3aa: CASSLGPRGGSTDTQYF
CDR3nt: TGCGCCAGCAGTTTGGGTCCTCGCGGGGGCAGCACAGATACGCAGTATTTT

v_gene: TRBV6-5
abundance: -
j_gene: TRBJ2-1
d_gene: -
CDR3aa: CATTDPGPNNEQFF
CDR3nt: TGTGCCACCACCGATCCGGGACCCAACAATGAGCAGTTCTTC

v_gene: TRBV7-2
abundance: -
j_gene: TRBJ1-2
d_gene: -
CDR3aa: CASSLGVLSYGYTF
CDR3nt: TGTGCCAGCAGCTTGGGGGTTCTTAGCTATGGCTACACCTTC

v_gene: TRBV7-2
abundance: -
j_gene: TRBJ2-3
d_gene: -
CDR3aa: CASSLMLTSHF
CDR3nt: TGTGCCAGCAGCTTAATGCTAACTAGTCACTTT

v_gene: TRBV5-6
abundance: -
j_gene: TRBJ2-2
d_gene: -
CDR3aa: CASSLGPVTGELFF
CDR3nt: TGTGCCAGCAGCTTGGGGCCGGTCACCGGGGAGCTGTTTTTT

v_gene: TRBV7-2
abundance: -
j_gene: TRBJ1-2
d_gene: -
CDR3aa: CASSLDWGSLNGYTF
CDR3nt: TGTGCCAGCAGCTTAGACTGGGGGAGTCTTAATGGCTACACCTTC

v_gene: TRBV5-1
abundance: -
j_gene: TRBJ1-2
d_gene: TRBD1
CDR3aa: CASSLAGQGGYGYTF
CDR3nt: TGCGCCAGCAGCTTGGCTGGACAGGGCGGCTATGGCTACACCTTC

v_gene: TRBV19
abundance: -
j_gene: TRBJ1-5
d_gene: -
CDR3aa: CASSIFLTDSNQPQHF
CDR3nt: TGTGCCAGTAGTATATTCCTAACCGATAGCAATCAGCCCCAGCATTTT

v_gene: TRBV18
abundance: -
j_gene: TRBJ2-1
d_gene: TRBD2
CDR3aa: CASSPWRSASGGARNEQFF
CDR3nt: TGTGCCAGCTCCCCTTGGAGGTCGGCGAGCGGGGGGGCGAGGAATGAGCAGTTCTTC

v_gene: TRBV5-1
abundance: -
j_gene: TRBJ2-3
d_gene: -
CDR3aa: CASSLWQGLSLSTDTQYF
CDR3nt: TGCGCCAGCAGCTTGTGGCAGGGGCTCTCATTAAGCACAGATACGCAGTATTTT

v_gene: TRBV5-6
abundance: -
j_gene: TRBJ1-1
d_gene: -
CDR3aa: CASSRDILNTEAFF
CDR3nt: TGTGCCAGCAGCCGGGACATCTTGAACACTGAAGCTTTCTTT

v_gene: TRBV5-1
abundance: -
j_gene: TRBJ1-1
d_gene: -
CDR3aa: CASSLSGARNTEAFF
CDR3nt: TGCGCCAGCAGCTTGAGTGGGGCTAGGAACACTGAAGCTTTCTTT

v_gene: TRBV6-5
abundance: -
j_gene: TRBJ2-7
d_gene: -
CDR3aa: CASRDGPLHEQYF
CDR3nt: TGTGCCAGCAGGGATGGACCCCTGCACGAGCAGTACTTC

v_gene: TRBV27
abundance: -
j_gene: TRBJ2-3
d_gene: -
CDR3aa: CASTEEGGGTDTQYF
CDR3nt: TGTGCCAGCACCGAAGAGGGGGGGGGCACAGATACGCAGTATTTT

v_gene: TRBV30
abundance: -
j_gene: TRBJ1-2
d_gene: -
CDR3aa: CAWSDTALLGYTF
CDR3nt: TGTGCCTGGAGTGACACGGCATTATTGGGCTACACCTTC

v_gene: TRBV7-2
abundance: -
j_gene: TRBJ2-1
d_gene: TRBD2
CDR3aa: CASSFGLAGASRSYNEQFF
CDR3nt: TGTGCCAGCAGCTTTGGACTAGCGGGGGCCTCCCGCTCCTACAATGAGCAGTTCTTC

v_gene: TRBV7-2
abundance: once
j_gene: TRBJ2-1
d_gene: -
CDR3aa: CASRLYEGGINEQFF
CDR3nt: TGTGCCAGCAGACTTTACGAGGGGGGTATCAATGAGCAGTTCTTC

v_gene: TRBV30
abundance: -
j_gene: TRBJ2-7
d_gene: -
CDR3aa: CAWKAWDIFSYEQYF
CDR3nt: TGTGCCTGGAAAGCGTGGGACATATTCTCCTACGAGCAGTACTTC

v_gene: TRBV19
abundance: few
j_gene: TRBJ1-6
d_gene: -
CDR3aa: CATALDRALNSPLHF
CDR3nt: TGTGCCACCGCCCTAGACCGGGCCCTAAATTCACCCCTCCACTTT

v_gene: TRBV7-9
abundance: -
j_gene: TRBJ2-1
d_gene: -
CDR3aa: CASSLAFGNEQFF
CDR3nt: TGTGCCAGCAGCTTAGCATTTGGCAATGAGCAGTTCTTC

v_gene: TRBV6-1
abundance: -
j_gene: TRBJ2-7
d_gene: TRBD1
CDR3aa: CASSVRDRAFEQYF
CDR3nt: TGTGCCAGCAGTGTTCGGGACAGGGCCTTTGAGCAGTACTTC

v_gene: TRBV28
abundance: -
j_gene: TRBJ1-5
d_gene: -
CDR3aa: CASSRDSFDQPQHF
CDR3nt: TGTGCCAGCAGCCGAGACAGTTTCGATCAGCCCCAGCATTTT

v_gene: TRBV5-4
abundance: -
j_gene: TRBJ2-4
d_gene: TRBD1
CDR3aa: CASSPGQGGLGAKNIQYF
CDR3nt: TGTGCCAGCAGTCCGGGACAGGGCGGTCTCGGGGCCAAAAACATTCAGTACTTC

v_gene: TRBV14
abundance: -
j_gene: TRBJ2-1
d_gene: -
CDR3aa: CASSPYMLTYNEQFF
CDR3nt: TGTGCCAGCAGCCCCTACATGTTAACCTACAATGAGCAGTTCTTC

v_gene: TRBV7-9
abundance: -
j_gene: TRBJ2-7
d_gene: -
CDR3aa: CASRDGRGTYEQYF
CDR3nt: TGTGCCAGCAGGGACGGCAGGGGAACCTACGAGCAGTACTTC

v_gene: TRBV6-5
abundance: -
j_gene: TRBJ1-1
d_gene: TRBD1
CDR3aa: CASSPPTGGLTEAFF
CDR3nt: TGTGCCAGCAGTCCTCCGACAGGGGGATTAACTGAAGCTTTCTTT

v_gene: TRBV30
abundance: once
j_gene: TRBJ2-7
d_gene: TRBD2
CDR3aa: CAWSSASGAGRHF
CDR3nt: TGTGCCTGGAGTTCAGCGAGCGGGGCCGGCCGACACTTC

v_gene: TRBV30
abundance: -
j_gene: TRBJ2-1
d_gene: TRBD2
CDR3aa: CAWSVRLAGGHLSYNEQFF
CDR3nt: TGTGCCTGGAGTGTACGGCTAGCGGGAGGGCACTTATCCTACAATGAGCAGTTCTTC

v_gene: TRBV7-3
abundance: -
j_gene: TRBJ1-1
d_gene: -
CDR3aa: CASSPTRISNTEAFF
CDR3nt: TGTGCCAGCAGCCCGACGAGGATAAGCAACACTGAAGCTTTCTTT

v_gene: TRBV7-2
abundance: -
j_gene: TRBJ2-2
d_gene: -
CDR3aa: CASSLVNSGELFF
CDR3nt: TGTGCCAGCAGCTTAGTTAATAGCGGGGAGCTGTTTTTT

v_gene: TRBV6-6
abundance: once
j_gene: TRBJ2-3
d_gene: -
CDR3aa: CASSYSFGTDTQYF
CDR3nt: TGTGCCAGCAGTTACTCTTTCGGGACAGATACGCAGTATTTT

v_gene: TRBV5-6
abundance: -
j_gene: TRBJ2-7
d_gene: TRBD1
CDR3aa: CASSTGQGAGEQYF
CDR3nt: TGTGCCAGCAGCACGGGACAGGGGGCCGGGGAGCAGTACTTC

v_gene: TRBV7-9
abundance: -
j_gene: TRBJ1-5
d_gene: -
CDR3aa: CASSALGVVGQPQHF
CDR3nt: TGTGCCAGCAGCGCACTAGGGGTTGTTGGACAGCCCCAGCATTTT

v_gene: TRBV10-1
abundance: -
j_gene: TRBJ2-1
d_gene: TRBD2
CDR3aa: CASSESEGLAGLRNEQFF
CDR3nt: TGCGCCAGCAGTGAGTCGGAAGGACTAGCGGGATTAAGGAATGAGCAGTTCTTC